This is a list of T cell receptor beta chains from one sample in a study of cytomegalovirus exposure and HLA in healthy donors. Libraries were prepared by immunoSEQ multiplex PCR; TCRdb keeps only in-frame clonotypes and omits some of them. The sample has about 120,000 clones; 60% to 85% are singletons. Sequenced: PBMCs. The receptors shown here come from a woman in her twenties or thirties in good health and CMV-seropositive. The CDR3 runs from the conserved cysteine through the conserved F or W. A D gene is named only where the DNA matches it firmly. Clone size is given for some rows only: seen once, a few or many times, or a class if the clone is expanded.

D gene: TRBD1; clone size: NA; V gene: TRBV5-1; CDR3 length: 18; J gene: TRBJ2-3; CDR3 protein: CASSRGRGDRGRTDTQYF; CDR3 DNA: TGCGCCAGCAGCAGGGGGCGCGGGGACAGGGGTAGAACAGATACGCAGTATTTT
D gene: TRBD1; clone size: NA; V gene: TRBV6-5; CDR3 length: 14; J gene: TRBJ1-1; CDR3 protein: CASAGTAMNTEAFF; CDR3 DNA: TGTGCCAGCGCGGGGACAGCCATGAACACTGAAGCTTTCTTT
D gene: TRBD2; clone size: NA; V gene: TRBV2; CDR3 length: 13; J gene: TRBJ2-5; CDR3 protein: CASRRGLAETQYF; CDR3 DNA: TGTGCCAGCAGAAGGGGACTAGCGGAGACCCAGTACTTC
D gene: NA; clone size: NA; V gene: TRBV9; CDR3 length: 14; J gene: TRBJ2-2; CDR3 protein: CASSGRQRTWELFF; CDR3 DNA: TGTGCCAGCAGCGGACGACAGCGCACCTGGGAGCTGTTTTTT
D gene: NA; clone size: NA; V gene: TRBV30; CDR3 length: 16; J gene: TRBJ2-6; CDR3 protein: CAPPCRDPSGANVLTF; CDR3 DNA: TGTGCCCCCCCCTGCAGGGATCCCTCTGGGGCCAACGTCCTGACTTTC
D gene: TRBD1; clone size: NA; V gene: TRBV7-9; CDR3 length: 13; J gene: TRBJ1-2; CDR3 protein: CASSPDRGAGYTF; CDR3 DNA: TGTGCCAGCAGCCCCGACAGGGGCGCTGGCTACACCTTC
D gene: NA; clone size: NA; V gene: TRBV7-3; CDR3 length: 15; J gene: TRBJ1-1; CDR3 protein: CASSPRHSMNTEAFF; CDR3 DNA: TGTGCCAGCAGCCCCCGACACTCCATGAACACTGAAGCTTTCTTT
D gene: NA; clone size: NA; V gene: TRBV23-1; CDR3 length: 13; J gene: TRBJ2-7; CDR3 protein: CASSLWTGYEQYF; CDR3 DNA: TGCGCCAGCAGTCTTTGGACTGGCTACGAGCAGTACTTC
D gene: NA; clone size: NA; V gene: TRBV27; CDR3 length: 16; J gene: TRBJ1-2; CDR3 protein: CASSYHGSNHVYGYTF; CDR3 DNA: TGTGCCAGCAGTTATCACGGGTCCAACCACGTTTATGGCTACACCTTC
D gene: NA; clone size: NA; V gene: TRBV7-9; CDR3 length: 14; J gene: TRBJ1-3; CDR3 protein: CASSLEFRGNTIYF; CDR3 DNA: TGTGCCAGCAGCTTAGAATTTCGGGGAAACACCATATATTTT
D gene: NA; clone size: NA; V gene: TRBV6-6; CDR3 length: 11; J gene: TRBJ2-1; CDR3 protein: CASSPRDEQFF; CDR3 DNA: TGTGCCAGCAGTCCGCGGGATGAGCAGTTCTTC
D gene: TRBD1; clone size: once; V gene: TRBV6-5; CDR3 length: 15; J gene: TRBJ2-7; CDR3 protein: CASSSFGQGADEQYF; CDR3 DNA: TGTGCCAGCAGTTCTTTTGGACAGGGGGCGGACGAGCAGTACTTC
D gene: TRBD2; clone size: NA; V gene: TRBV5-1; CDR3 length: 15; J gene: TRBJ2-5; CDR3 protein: CASSFGRGAQETQYF; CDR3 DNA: TGCGCCAGCAGCTTCGGGCGGGGGGCCCAAGAGACCCAGTACTTC
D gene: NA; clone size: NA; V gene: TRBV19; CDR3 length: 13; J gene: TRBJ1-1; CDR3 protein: CASKDQGQQRAFF; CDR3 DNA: TGTGCCAGTAAGGATCAAGGACAGCAGCGGGCTTTCTTT
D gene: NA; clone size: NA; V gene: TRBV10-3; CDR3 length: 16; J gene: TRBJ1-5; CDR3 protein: CAISDRRGGSNQPQHF; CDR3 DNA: TGTGCCATCAGTGACCGCAGGGGAGGGAGCAATCAGCCCCAGCATTTT
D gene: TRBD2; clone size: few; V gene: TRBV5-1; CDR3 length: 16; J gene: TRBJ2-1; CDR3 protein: CASSWSRGGLYNEQFF; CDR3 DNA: TGCGCCAGCAGCTGGAGCCGGGGGGGCCTTTACAATGAGCAGTTCTTC
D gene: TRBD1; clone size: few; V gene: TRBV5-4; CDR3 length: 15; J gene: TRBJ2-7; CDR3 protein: CASSLRDRGSYEQYF; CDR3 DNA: TGTGCCAGCAGCCTCCGGGACAGGGGATCCTACGAGCAGTACTTC
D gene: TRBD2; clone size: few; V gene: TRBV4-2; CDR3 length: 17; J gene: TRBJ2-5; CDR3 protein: CASSQGGLVAGGETQYF; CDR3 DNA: TGTGCCAGCAGCCAGGGCGGGCTAGTAGCGGGTGGGGAGACCCAGTACTTC
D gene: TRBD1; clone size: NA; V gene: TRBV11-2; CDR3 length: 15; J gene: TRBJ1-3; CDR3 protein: CASSPRTGIGNTIYF; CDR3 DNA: TGTGCCAGCAGCCCCCGGACAGGGATTGGAAACACCATATATTTT
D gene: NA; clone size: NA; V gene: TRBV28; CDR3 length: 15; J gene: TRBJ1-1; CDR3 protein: CASSFPVSMNTEAFF; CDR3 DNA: TGTGCCAGCAGTTTCCCTGTATCTATGAACACTGAAGCTTTCTTT
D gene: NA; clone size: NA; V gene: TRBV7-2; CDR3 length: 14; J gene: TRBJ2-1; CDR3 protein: CASSLAPLGNEQFF; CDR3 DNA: TGTGCCAGCAGCTTAGCCCCACTAGGCAATGAGCAGTTCTTC
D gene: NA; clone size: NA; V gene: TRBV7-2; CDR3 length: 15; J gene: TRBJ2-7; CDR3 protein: CASSRDGFLSYEQYF; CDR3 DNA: TGTGCCAGCAGCCGTGACGGGTTCCTCTCCTACGAGCAGTACTTC
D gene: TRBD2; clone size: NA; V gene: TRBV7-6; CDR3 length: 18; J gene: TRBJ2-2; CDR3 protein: CASSTRWTSGGPTGELFF; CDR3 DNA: TGTGCCAGCAGCACTCGTTGGACTAGCGGGGGGCCAACCGGGGAGCTGTTTTTT
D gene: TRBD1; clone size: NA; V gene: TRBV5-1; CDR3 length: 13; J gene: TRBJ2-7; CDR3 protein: CASSQGGMYEQYF; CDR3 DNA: TGCGCCAGCAGCCAAGGGGGCATGTACGAGCAGTACTTC